This T cell receptor beta chain was recovered during a study of regulatory T cells in long-lasting Graves disease. Findings and caveats of the study: Repertoires from persistent disease leaned toward TRBV28, TRBJ1-2 and TRBJ2-5.

CDR1 SNHLY and CDR2 FYNNEI come from the germline V gene. The CDR3 sequence is 13 residues long. A note on this clonotype: Its specificity is not known. The junction departs from the called germline gene at one end, perhaps through a read error.

In building TCR beta libraries, iRepertoire HTBI primers were used together with Arm-PCR of CDR3 regions. Under the authors' procedure: Throughout the samples, researchers identified about 56 TRBV and around 15 TRBJ segments. TCRdb ran MiXCR on the multiplex PCR reads and lists one entry per CDR3 protein. The V and J calls and clone size come from TCRdb's table, not from the authors' own analysis. The data hold 550,000 to 700,000 distinct CDR3 sequences, with 15% to 20% observed a single time. Time point in this sample: newly diagnosed GD, antithyroid drugs for less than 3 months. From PBMCs, RNA was extracted and then used to make the TCR library. The same data also contributed to another study, on T cells in Graves' hyperthyroidism and ophthalmopathy. From that second work: A set of HTBI primers served as the primers for a first-round RT-PCR of the TCR CDR3. Most thyroid-expanded clonotypes above 0.001 were also found in blood.

The TCR sequence derives from a man aged 18-30 years with Graves disease. The specimen comprised peripheral blood mononuclear cells (PBMCs), sampled at new diagnosis, from a patient treated with antithyroid drugs. The rearrangement uses TRBV2 and TRBJ2-2, with unresolved D. CDR3 sequence reads: CDSTPHPGGELFF. In nucleotides, the CDR3 is TGTGACAGCACCCCACACCCGGGCGGGGAGCTGTTTTTT. The full variable domain, with the rest looked up from reference TRBV2 and TRBJ2-2, is EPEVTQTPSHQVTQMGQEVILRCVPISNHLYFYWYRQILGQKVEFLVSFYNNEISEKSEIFDDQFSVERPDGSNFTLKIRSTKLEDSAMYFCDSTPHPGGELFFGEGSRLTVL.